The 24 T cell receptor beta chains listed next were all sequenced from one sample in a study of T cell changes during pregnancy in multiple sclerosis. Only in-frame clones appear in the TCRdb table, and some are missing; sequencing was by immunoSEQ multiplex PCR. The data hold 20,000 or so clones, with 86% observed a single time. This specimen was CD8+ T cells from peripheral blood mononuclear cells, taken in the third trimester of pregnancy. The receptors shown here come from a female donor in good health, enrolled as a control in a pregnancy study.

V is TRBV5-1 and J is TRBJ2-3, with D perhaps matching TRBD1 (5 bases). CDR1 is SGHRS and CDR2 is YFSETQ in the germline V gene. V was shortened by 5 bases and J by 0 bases, with 16 bases between the two germline ends. This CDR3 comprises 16 residues. The CDR3 nucleotides read TGCGCCAGCAGGTGGGATAGACAGACTAGCACAGATACGCAGTATTTT. Translated: CASRWDRQTSTDTQYF.

The chain links TRBV7-8 to TRBJ2-3, with D possibly TRBD1 on 6 matching bases. This CDR3 comprises 16 residues. In germline, CDR1 is SGHVS, CDR2 FQNEAQ. Trimming cost V 6 bases and J 2 bases, with 18 bases left between them. The CDR3 sequence is CASSRDVGADTDTQYF. In DNA, the CDR3 is TGTGCCAGCAGTCGAGACGTGGGGGCGGACACAGATACGCAGTATTTT.

The rearrangement links TRBV27 to TRBJ1-5; tentatively, D is TRBD1 (5 bases). There are 16 residues in the CDR3. Trimming removed 0 bases at V and 5 bases at J, with 14 bases between. Germline lookup yields CDR1 MNHEY and CDR2 SMNVEV (reference sequence). CDR3 coding DNA: TGTGCCAGCAGTTTATCGCGGCAGGGCGCCGATCAGCCCCAGCATTTT. Its protein product is CASSLSRQGADQPQHF.

The rearrangement uses TRBV30 and TRBJ2-5; no clear D gene. Germline V gene sequence: CDR1 GTSNPN, CDR2 SVGIG (reference sequence). The germline V and J ends were trimmed by 2 bases and 4 bases, with 8 bases remaining between them. This CDR3 is 12 amino acids long. CDR3 in amino acids: CAWSSPTETQYF. As DNA, the CDR3 is TGTGCCTGGAGTTCTCCTACAGAGACCCAGTACTTC.

The CDR3 is CASSDRGQETQYF. The CDR3 coding sequence is TGTGCCAGTAGTGACAGGGGGCAAGAGACCCAGTACTTC. The chain is built from TRBV19 and TRBJ2-5; 9 nucleotides line up with TRBD1. This CDR3 has 13 residues. J lost 2 bases, V lost 5 bases, and 0 bases had no gene match. Germline lookup yields CDR1 LNHDA and CDR2 SQIVND (reference sequence).

This clone is medium-sized in the sample. The chain carries TRBV18 and TRBJ2-7, with D maybe TRBD1 (6 bases). The CDR3 totals 16 residues. The germline V and J ends were trimmed by 3 bases and 3 bases, with 18 bases remaining between them. Looked up from germline, CDR1 is KGHSH and CDR2 is LQKENI. Written as DNA, the CDR3 is TGTGCCAGCTCACCCGTACAGGGTGGTGAGGACTACGAGCAGTACTTC. This sequence encodes CASSPVQGGEDYEQYF.

For the CDR3, the DNA is TGTGCCAGCAGCTTAGGGCCCCGGACAGAAGGATACAATGAGCAGTTCTTC. It translates to CASSLGPRTEGYNEQFF. J is TRBJ2-1 and V is TRBV13, with D possibly matching TRBD1 (6 bases). This CDR3 is built from 17 residues. CDR1 is PRHDT and CDR2 is FYEKMQ in the germline V gene (reference sequence). V was pared by 0 bases and J by 4 bases, with 16 bases between.

This chain uses TRBV7-9 with TRBJ2-3; 10 bases are a match to TRBD1. The CDR3 is made up of 14 amino acids. V shed 5 bases, J shed 5 bases, and the junction held 4 bases outside the gene matches. The germline gives CDR1 SEHNR, CDR2 FQNEAQ (reference sequence). For the CDR3, the DNA is TGTGCCAGCAGCGGGGGGACAGGGGTAGATACGCAGTATTTT. This gives the protein CASSGGTGVDTQYF.

This chain links TRBV7-8 with TRBJ1-5; D is undetermined. The CDR3 length is 16 residues. Germline V gene sequence: CDR1 SGHVS, CDR2 FQNEAQ. Between the trimmed V and J ends, which lost 1 base and 7 bases, there was a span of 17 bases. The CDR3 here is CASSLVEGAGLQPQHF. The DNA for the CDR3 is TGTGCCAGCAGCTTAGTAGAGGGAGCCGGTTTGCAGCCCCAGCATTTT.

The genes are TRBV7-9 and TRBJ1-6; the match to TRBD1 covers 10 bases. The germline V gene has CDR1 SEHNR and CDR2 FQNEAQ (reference sequence). Trimming took 7 bases from V and 8 from J; bases not matched to a gene: 8. The CDR3 covers 15 residues. The chain's CDR3 is CASTDSGTGDSPLHF. The CDR3 DNA reads TGTGCCAGCACCGATTCTGGGACAGGGGATTCACCCCTCCACTTT. Using reference TRBV7-9 and TRBJ1-6 for the parts outside the CDR3, the full variable domain is DTGVSQNPRHKITKRGQNVTFRCDPISEHNRLYWYRQTLGQGPEFLTYFQNEAQLEKSRLLSDRFSAERPKGSFSTLEIQRTEQGDSAMYLCASTDSGTGDSPLHFGNGTRLTVT.

The chain links TRBV4-1 to TRBJ2-4; D remains ambiguous. The CDR3 totals 15 residues. Looked up from germline, CDR1 is MGHRA and CDR2 is YSYEKL. V dropped 0 bases and J dropped 4 bases, with 10 bases sitting between them. CDR3 residues: CASSQEKEIKNIQYF. CDR3 nucleotide sequence: TGCGCCAGCAGCCAAGAAAAGGAGATAAAAAACATTCAGTACTTC.

The chain employs TRBV28 and TRBJ1-1; a weak D match, TRBD1 (5 bases). Germline assignment: CDR1 MDHEN and CDR2 SYDVKM. The CDR3 consists of 14 residues. The germline V and J ends were trimmed by 5 bases and 3 bases, with 13 bases remaining between them. The CDR3 loop reads CASSPGNRYTEAFF. The CDR3 DNA reads TGTGCCAGCAGTCCAGGGAATCGGTACACTGAAGCTTTCTTT.

This clone came up once. The V call is TRBV27, the J call TRBJ2-5, with TRBD2 identical over 8 bases. Unmatched junction bases numbered 6, after V lost 3 bases and J lost 9 bases. The CDR3 consists of 13 residues. The germline gives CDR1 MNHEY, CDR2 SMNVEV (reference sequence). The CDR3 coding sequence is TGTGCCAGCAGTTTTGACGTCGGGGGGGCCCAGTACTTC. This gives the protein CASSFDVGGAQYF.

The V gene is TRBV7-2, the J gene TRBJ2-7; D is undetermined. V gave up 3 bases and J gave up 5 bases, with 8 bases separating them. The CDR3 is 12 amino acids. Germline-derived CDR1 and CDR2 are SGHTA and FQGNSA. The DNA of the CDR3 is TGTGCCAGCAGCTTTACGGGTGACGAGCAGTACTTC. It translates to CASSFTGDEQYF.

This clone was seen a single time. The V call is TRBV7-2, the J call TRBJ2-2; maybe TRBD2 (6 bases). In germline, CDR1 is SGHTA, CDR2 FQGNSA. V was trimmed by 1 base and J by 6 bases, leaving 18 bases between them. This CDR3 has 17 residues. The CDR3 reads CASSLVIAGQRAGELFF. The CDR3 coding sequence is TGTGCCAGCAGCTTAGTAATTGCGGGGCAGCGGGCCGGGGAGCTGTTTTTT.

This clone came up once. The V gene is TRBV27, the J gene TRBJ2-7; 7 bases agree with TRBD1. Trimming removed 5 bases from V and 3 bases from J; junction bases left unmatched: 10. The germline gives CDR1 MNHEY, CDR2 SMNVEV (reference sequence). The CDR3 covers 15 residues. The CDR3 loop reads CASSPHRGSHYEQYF. The DNA for the CDR3 is TGTGCCAGCAGTCCCCACAGGGGATCCCACTACGAGCAGTACTTC.

This rearrangement joins TRBV15 to TRBJ1-2; maybe TRBD1 (6 bases). The CDR3 is 15 residues long. CDR1 LNHNV and CDR2 YYDKDF come from the germline V gene (reference sequence). V was pared by 0 bases and J by 1 base, with 9 bases between. CDR3 amino acids: CATSRETGSNYGYTF. In nucleotides, the CDR3 is TGTGCCACCAGCAGAGAGACAGGAAGTAACTATGGCTACACCTTC.

There are a few counts of this clone. The rearrangement uses TRBV30 and TRBJ2-7; 7 bases are shared with TRBD2. The V and J ends lost 3 bases and 3 bases, in that order; junction bases with no gene match: 2. Per germline, CDR1 GTSNPN and CDR2 SVGIG (reference sequence). The CDR3 is 12 residues long. The CDR3: CAWSGGNYEQYF. In DNA, the CDR3 is TGTGCCTGGAGCGGGGGGAACTACGAGCAGTACTTC.

The chain employs TRBV29-1 and TRBJ1-1; 8 nucleotides line up with TRBD1. Germline V CDR1 and CDR2: SQVTM, ANQGSEA. Losses at the gene ends were 6 bases for V and 1 base for J; bases not matched to a gene: 13. CDR3 length: 16 residues. In nucleotides, the CDR3 is TGCAGCGTGGTCGACAGGGGTAATATGGGGAACACTGAAGCTTTCTTT. Translation: CSVVDRGNMGNTEAFF.

This chain joins TRBV9 and TRBJ2-1; no clear D gene. The CDR3 length is 13 residues. Trimming removed 0 bases from V and 6 bases from J, with 7 bases in between. Germline V gives CDR1 SGDLS, CDR2 YYNGEE. CDR3 loop: CASSVGSPNEQFF. CDR3 DNA: TGTGCCAGCAGCGTAGGTAGCCCCAATGAGCAGTTCTTC.

V and J are TRBV9 and TRBJ2-5; possible D gene TRBD1, 6 bases. The V end was cut by 3 bases, the J end by 5 bases, with 17 bases between. Per germline, CDR1 SGDLS and CDR2 YYNGEE. CDR3 length: 15 residues. CDR3 residues: CASSAEQGTWETQYF. CDR3 sequence (DNA): TGTGCCAGCAGCGCCGAACAGGGTACGTGGGAGACCCAGTACTTC. Based on the CDR3 plus reference TRBV9 and TRBJ2-5, the full variable domain is DSGVTQTPKHLITATGQRVTLRCSPRSGDLSVYWYQQSLDQGLQFLIQYYNGEERAKGNILERFSAQQFPDLHSELNLSSLELGDSALYFCASSAEQGTWETQYFGPGTRLLVL.

The rearrangement links TRBV4-3 to TRBJ2-1, with 10 bases identical to TRBD2. CDR1 is LGHNA and CDR2 is YSLEER in the germline V gene. This CDR3 comprises 17 residues. J lost 4 bases, V lost 4 bases, and 10 bases had no gene match. The CDR3 DNA is TGCGCCAGCAGCCCCCTTGAGAGCGGGGGGGGATACAATGAGCAGTTCTTC. Translation: CASSPLESGGGYNEQFF.

This chain connects TRBV7-9 to TRBJ1-6; no reliable D call. The V gene's germline CDR1 is SEHNR and CDR2 FQNEAQ (reference sequence). Trimming removed 1 base at V and 7 bases at J, with 5 bases between. The CDR3 extends over 13 amino acids. This chain's CDR3 is CASSLGGNSPLHF. The CDR3 region has the DNA TGTGCCAGCAGCTTAGGAGGGAATTCACCCCTCCACTTT. The complete variable domain, with remaining parts taken from reference TRBV7-9 and TRBJ1-6, reads DTGVSQNPRHKITKRGQNVTFRCDPISEHNRLYWYRQTLGQGPEFLTYFQNEAQLEKSRLLSDRFSAERPKGSFSTLEIQRTEQGDSAMYLCASSLGGNSPLHFGNGTRLTVT.

The chain recombines TRBV5-1 with TRBJ2-1; no clear D gene. This CDR3 is built from 11 residues. The germline V gene has CDR1 SGHRS and CDR2 YFSETQ. V was cut by 0 bases and J by 10 bases, with 5 bases left in between. CDR3 DNA sequence: TGCGCCAGCAGCTTGGCGAGGGAGCAGTTCTTC. This codes for CASSLAREQFF.